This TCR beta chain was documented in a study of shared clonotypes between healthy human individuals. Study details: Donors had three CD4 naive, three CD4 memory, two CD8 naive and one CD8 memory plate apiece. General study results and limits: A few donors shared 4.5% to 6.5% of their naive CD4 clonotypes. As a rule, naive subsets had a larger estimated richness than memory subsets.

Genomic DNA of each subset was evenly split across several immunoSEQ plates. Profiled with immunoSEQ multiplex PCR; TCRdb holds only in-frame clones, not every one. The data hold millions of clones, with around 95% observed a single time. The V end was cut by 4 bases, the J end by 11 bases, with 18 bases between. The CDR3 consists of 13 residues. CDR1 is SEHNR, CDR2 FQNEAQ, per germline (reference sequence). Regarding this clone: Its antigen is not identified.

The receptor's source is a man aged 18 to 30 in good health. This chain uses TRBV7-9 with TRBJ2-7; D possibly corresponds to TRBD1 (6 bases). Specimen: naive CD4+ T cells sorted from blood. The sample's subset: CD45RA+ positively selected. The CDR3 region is CASSSKEGVKEYF. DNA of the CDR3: TGTGCCAGCAGCTCCAAAGAGGGGGTTAAGGAGTACTTC.